Listed here are 6 T cell receptor beta chains from one sample, sequenced in a study of early T cells in non-severe SARS-CoV-2 infection. In TCRdb, the 5' RACE reads were re-called with MiXCR into one record per CDR3 protein. The sample lists fewer than 100,000 distinct CDR3 sequences; 5% to 6.5% were seen once. Sequences were obtained from whole blood. Receptors were obtained from an adult who was a healthcare worker with PCR-confirmed SARS-CoV-2 infection or an uninfected control (not recorded which).

The sample holds many counts of this clonotype. In nucleotides, the CDR3 is TGTGCCAGCAGCCTAAGAGGGAGGACTGAAGCTTTCTTT. Protein product: CASSLRGRTEAFF. The chain employs TRBV14 and TRBJ1-1; D remains ambiguous. Trimming shortened V by 4 bases and J by 5 bases, and 11 bases separated the two germline ends. CDR1 and CDR2 from the germline V gene are SGHDN and FVKESK. The CDR3 totals 13 residues.

This clonotype was seen at least ten times. V usage is TRBV5-6 and J usage is TRBJ2-3; TRBD1 matches 8 bases. V lost 1 base to trimming and J lost 3 bases; unmatched junction nucleotides: 4. CDR1 is SGHDT and CDR2 is YYEEEE in the germline V gene. The CDR3 spans 15 residues. The CDR3 nucleotides read TGTGCCAGCAGCTTGCGACAGGGGCAAACAGATACGCAGTATTTT. Its protein product is CASSLRQGQTDTQYF. The entire variable domain, with the rest obtained from reference TRBV5-6 and TRBJ2-3, is as follows: DAGVTQSPTHLIKTRGQQVTLRCSPKSGHDTVSWYQQALGQGPQFIFQYYEEEERQRGNFPDRFSGHQFPNYSSELNVNALLLGDSALYLCASSLRQGQTDTQYFGPGTRLTVL.

This clonotype was observed a few times. The chain recombines TRBV6-2 or TRBV6-3 with TRBJ1-4; D unclear. This CDR3 comprises 15 residues. V lost 4 bases and J 0 bases, leaving 9 bases between the germline ends. CDR1 and CDR2 from the germline V gene are MNHEY and SVGEGT. Written as DNA, the CDR3 is TGTGCCAGCAGTTCTGGGTCGTCAACTAATGAAAAACTGTTTTTT. It translates to CASSSGSSTNEKLFF.

V usage is TRBV19 and J usage is TRBJ2-2, with 9 bases lining up with TRBD1. Germline trimming cut 6 bases from V and 3 bases from J; bases unmatched to any gene: 5. The CDR3 runs to 15 residues. CDR1 is LNHDA and CDR2 is SQIVND in the germline V gene (reference sequence). In DNA, the CDR3 is TGTGCCAGTAGAACAGGGGGCGCCGACACCGGGGAGCTGTTTTTT. Amino acid sequence: CASRTGGADTGELFF.

This clonotype has only a few counts. The rearrangement joins TRBV18 to TRBJ2-5, with D perhaps matching TRBD2 (6 bases). Trimming stripped 1 base from V and 7 bases from J, with 13 bases between. The CDR3 is 14 residues long. Germline V gives CDR1 KGHSH, CDR2 LQKENI. CDR3 in amino acids: CASSPQRGSGTQYF. The CDR3 DNA follows: TGTGCCAGCTCACCACAGCGCGGTAGCGGGACCCAGTACTTC. The full variable domain, with the rest looked up from reference TRBV18 and TRBJ2-5, is NAGVMQNPRHLVRRRGQEARLRCSPMKGHSHVYWYRQLPEEGLKFMVYLQKENIIDESGMPKERFSAEFPKEGPSILRIQQVVRGDSAAYFCASSPQRGSGTQYFGPGTRLLVL.

This clonotype has ten or more counts. The V call is TRBV7-2, the J call TRBJ1-4; TRBD1 is a possible D gene (5 bases). Trimming removed 1 base from V and 1 base from J, with 7 bases in between. This CDR3 contains 15 residues. Germline CDR1 is SGHTA and CDR2 is FQGNSA. The DNA of the CDR3 is TGTGCCAGCAGCTTAGTGGGGGGAACTAATGAAAAACTGTTTTTT. Protein product: CASSLVGGTNEKLFF.